This entry lists 9 T cell receptor beta chains sequenced from one sample in a study of T cells in Graves' hyperthyroidism and ophthalmopathy. RNA transcripts yielded amplified TCR beta CDR3 regions. The HTBI primer set served for first-round RT-PCR of the TCR CDR3. Using its own MiXCR run on the multiplex PCR reads, TCRdb lists one record per CDR3 protein. Of approximately 510,000 distinct CDR3 sequences in the sample, 20% were seen once. Sample: blood. All receptors derive from a man aged 18-30 years with Graves' hyperthyroidism.

This clonotype was counted many times. This rearrangement joins TRBV29-1 to TRBJ1-1, with no clear D. The V gene lost 7 bases and the J gene lost 4 bases, with 22 bases spanning the gap. The CDR3 has 15 amino acids. The V gene's germline CDR1 is SQVTM and CDR2 ANQGSEA. CDR3 nucleotide sequence: TGCAGCGCTCGGGAACAGTTGGGCGGCGGCACTGAAGCTTTCTTT. Translated: CSAREQLGGGTEAFF.

For this clonotype: The junction departs from germline at one end; a sequencing error may be responsible. The chain links TRBV3-1 to TRBJ1-1, with a weak D call TRBD1 (5 bases). The length of the CDR3 is 14 residues. The germline CDR1 and CDR2 sequences are LGHDT and YNNKEL (reference sequence). The CDR3 spells CASSSGGDRTEAFF. The CDR3, as DNA: TGTGCCAGCAGCTCTGGAGGGGACCGGACTGAGGCTTTCTTT.

The chain combines TRBV28 with TRBJ1-5; D perhaps matches TRBD1 (5 bases). CDR3 length equals 16 residues. The germline gives CDR1 MDHEN, CDR2 SYDVKM. Trimming took off 5 bases at V and 4 bases at J, with 18 bases between the two ends. The CDR3 DNA is TGTGCCAGCAGTCCCCACGGCCAGGGAGGTAATCAGCCCCAGCATTTT. Translated: CASSPHGQGGNQPQHF.

This clonotype was counted at least ten times. The chain joins TRBV30 to TRBJ1-1; perhaps TRBD1 as D (5 bases). There are 11 residues in the CDR3. The V end was cut by 8 bases, the J end by 3 bases, with 10 bases between. In germline, CDR1 is GTSNPN, CDR2 SVGIG (reference sequence). CDR3 loop: CATKGDTEAFF. The CDR3 nucleotides read TGTGCCACCAAAGGGGACACTGAAGCTTTCTTT.

This clonotype has ten or more counts. The CDR3 bases are TGTGCCAGTAGCGCAGGGGGATCTGGCAATCAGCCCCAGCATTTT. This translates into CASSAGGSGNQPQHF. The chain combines TRBV19 with TRBJ1-5, with 7 bases identical to TRBD1. The junction had 7 bases not matched to a gene; V was cut back by 6 bases and J by 2 bases. In germline, CDR1 is LNHDA, CDR2 SQIVND (reference sequence). The CDR3 extends over 15 amino acids.

This clonotype has at least ten counts. A much larger clone sits a single nucleotide away, making a read error possible. The rearrangement uses TRBV28 and TRBJ2-2; no clear D gene. V dropped 6 bases and J dropped 4 bases, with 3 bases sitting between them. The CDR3 runs to 11 residues. Germline values: CDR1 MDHEN, CDR2 SYDVKM. CDR3 sequence: CASRITGELFF. CDR3 coding DNA: TGTGCCAGCAGGATCACCGGGGAGCTGTTTTTT.

The gene calls are TRBV7-9 and TRBJ1-2; tentatively, D is TRBD1 (6 bases). This CDR3 region has 15 residues. Trimming pared 4 bases from V and 0 bases from J, leaving 12 bases between. The germline V gene encodes CDR1 SEHNR and CDR2 FQNEAQ (reference sequence). The CDR3 sequence: CASSSRTETNYGYTF. CDR3 DNA sequence: TGTGCCAGCAGCTCCAGGACAGAAACTAACTATGGCTACACCTTC.

This clonotype was observed many times. The chain uses TRBV7-8 and TRBJ2-5; no firm D call. Germline-derived CDR1 and CDR2 are SGHVS and FQNEAQ. Trimming shortened V by 2 bases and J by 10 bases, and 14 bases separated the two germline ends. The CDR3 totals 13 residues. The CDR3 DNA sequence: TGTGCCAGCAGCTTACAACGGAGTGTAGACCAGTACTTC. This sequence encodes CASSLQRSVDQYF.

The rearrangement uses TRBV6-1 and TRBJ2-5; a weak D match, TRBD1 (5 bases). V gave up 2 bases and J gave up 5 bases, with 9 bases separating them. Germline assignment: CDR1 MNHNS and CDR2 SASEGT. The CDR3 consists of 13 residues. Here the CDR3 reads CASSEPGLETQYF. The DNA of the CDR3 is TGTGCCAGCAGTGAACCAGGGCTCGAGACCCAGTACTTC.